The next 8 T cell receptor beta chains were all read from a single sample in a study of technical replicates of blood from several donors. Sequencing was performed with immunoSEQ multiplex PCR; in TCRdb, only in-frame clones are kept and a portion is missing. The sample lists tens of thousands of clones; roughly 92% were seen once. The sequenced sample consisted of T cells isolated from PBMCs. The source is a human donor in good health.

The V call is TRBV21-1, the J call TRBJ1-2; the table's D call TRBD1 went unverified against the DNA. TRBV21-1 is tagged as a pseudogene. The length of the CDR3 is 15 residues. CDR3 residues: CASSKGPGLNYGYTF. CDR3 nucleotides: TGTGCCAGCAGCAAAGGTCCAGGCCTTAACTATGGCTACACCTTC.

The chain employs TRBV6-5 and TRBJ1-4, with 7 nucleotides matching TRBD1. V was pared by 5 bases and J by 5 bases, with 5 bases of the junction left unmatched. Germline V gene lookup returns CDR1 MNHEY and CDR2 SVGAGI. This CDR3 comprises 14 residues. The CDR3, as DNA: TGTGCCAGCAGTCGATCGACAGGGAATGAAAAACTGTTTTTT. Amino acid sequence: CASSRSTGNEKLFF.

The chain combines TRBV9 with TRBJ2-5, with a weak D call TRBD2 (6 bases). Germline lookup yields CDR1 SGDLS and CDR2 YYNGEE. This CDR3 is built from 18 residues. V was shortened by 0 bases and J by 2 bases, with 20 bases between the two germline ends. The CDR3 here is CASSVGEDRAFLQETQYF. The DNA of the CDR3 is TGTGCCAGCAGCGTAGGGGAGGACCGGGCTTTTCTGCAAGAGACCCAGTACTTC.

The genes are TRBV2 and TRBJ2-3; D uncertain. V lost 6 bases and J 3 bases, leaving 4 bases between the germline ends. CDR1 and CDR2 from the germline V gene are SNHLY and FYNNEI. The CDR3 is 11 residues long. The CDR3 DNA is TGTGCCAGCAGCCAGACAGATACGCAGTATTTT. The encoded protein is CASSQTDTQYF.

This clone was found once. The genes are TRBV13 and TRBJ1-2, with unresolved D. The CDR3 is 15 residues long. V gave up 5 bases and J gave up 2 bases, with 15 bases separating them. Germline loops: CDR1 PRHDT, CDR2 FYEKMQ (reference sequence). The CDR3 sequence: CASSHEQTLNYGYTF. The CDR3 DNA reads TGTGCCAGCAGCCACGAACAGACGTTGAACTATGGCTACACCTTC.

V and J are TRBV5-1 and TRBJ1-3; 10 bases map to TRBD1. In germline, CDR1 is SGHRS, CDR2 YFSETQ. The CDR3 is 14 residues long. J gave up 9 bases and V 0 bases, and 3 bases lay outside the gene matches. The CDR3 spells CASSLAGQGSTIYF. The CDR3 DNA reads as TGCGCCAGCAGCTTGGCGGGACAGGGGAGCACCATATATTTT.

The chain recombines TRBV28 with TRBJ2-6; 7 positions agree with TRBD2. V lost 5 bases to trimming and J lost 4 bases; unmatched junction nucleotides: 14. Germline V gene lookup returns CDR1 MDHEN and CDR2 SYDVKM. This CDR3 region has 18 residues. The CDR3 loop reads CASSALSGTSYGANVLTF. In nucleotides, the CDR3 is TGTGCCAGCAGTGCCTTGAGCGGGACTTCGTACGGGGCCAACGTCCTGACTTTC. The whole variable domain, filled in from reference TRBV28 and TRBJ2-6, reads DVKVTQSSRYLVKRTGEKVFLECVQDMDHENMFWYRQDPGLGLRLIYFSYDVKMKEKGDIPEGYSVSREKKERFSLILESASTNQTSMYLCASSALSGTSYGANVLTFGAGSRLTVL.

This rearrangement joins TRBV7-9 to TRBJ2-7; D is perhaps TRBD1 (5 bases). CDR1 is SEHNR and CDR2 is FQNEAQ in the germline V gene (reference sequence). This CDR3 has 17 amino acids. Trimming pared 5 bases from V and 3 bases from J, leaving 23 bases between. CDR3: CASSTPSSPGSLYEQYF. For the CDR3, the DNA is TGTGCCAGCAGCACCCCCTCCAGTCCAGGGTCCCTCTACGAGCAGTACTTC.